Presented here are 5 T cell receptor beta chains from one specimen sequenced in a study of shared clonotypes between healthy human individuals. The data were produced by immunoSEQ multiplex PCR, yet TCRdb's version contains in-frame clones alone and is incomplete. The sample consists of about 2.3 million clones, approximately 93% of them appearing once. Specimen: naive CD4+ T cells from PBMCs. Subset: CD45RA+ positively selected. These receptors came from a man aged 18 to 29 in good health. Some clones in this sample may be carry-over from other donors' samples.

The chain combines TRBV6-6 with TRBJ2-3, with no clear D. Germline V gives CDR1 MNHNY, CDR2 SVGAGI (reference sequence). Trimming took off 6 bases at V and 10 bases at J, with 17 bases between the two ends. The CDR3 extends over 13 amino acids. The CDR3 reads CASRPRWANSQYF. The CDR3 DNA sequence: TGTGCCAGCAGGCCCCGTTGGGCCAATTCGCAGTATTTT.

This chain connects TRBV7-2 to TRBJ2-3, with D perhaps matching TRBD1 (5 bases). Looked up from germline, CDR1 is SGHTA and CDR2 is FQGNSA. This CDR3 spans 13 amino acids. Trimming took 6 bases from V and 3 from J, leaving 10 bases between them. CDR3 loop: CASSPGMTDTQYF. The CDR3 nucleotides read TGTGCCAGCAGTCCAGGGATGACAGATACGCAGTATTTT.

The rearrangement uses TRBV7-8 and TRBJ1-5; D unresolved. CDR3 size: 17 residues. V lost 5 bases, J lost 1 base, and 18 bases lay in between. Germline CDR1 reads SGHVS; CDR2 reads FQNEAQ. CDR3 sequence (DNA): TGTGCCAGCAGCCTAGAAAGGCTTGGCAGGAGCAATCAGCCCCAGCATTTT. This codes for CASSLERLGRSNQPQHF.

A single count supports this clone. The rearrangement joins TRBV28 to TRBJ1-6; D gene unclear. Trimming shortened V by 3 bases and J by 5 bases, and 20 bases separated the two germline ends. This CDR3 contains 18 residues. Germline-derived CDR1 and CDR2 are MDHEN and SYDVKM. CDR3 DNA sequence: TGTGCCAGCAGTTTTCAATATAGGGATTTGGGTGATAATTCACCCCTCCACTTT. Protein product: CASSFQYRDLGDNSPLHF.

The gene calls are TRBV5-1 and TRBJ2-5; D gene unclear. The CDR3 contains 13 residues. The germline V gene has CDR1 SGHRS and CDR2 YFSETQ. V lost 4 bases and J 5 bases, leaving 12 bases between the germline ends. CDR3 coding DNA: TGCGCCAGCAGCGGCGAACTCGGGGAGACCCAGTACTTC. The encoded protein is CASSGELGETQYF. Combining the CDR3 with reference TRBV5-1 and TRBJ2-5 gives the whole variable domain KAGVTQTPRYLIKTRGQQVTLSCSPISGHRSVSWYQQTPGQGLQFLFEYFSETQRNKGNFPGRFSGRQFSNSRSEMNVSTLELGDSALYLCASSGELGETQYFGPGTRLLVL.